This TCR beta chain was found in a study of yellow fever vaccine responses in identical twins. CDR1 and CDR2 (germline): SSHAT, FNYEAQ (reference sequence). CDR3 length equals 14 residues. V lost 5 bases to trimming and J lost 4 bases; unmatched junction nucleotides: 4. One entry per CDR3 protein results from TCRdb running MiXCR on the RT-PCR reads. Here the sample spans 1,700 or so distinct CDR3 sequences, approximately 86% being singletons. Notes on the study in general: Each twin's T cell response to the vaccine was reported to look partly convergent and partly personalized.

Remarks on this clonotype: The antigen is not known.

This specimen consisted of T cells from blood (PBMCs), unsorted or a sorted subset (not recorded which), obtained before or after yellow fever vaccination (not recorded which). This receptor was taken from a woman between 18 and 30 years old who received the yellow fever vaccine. The chain is built from TRBV7-7 and TRBJ2-5; 10 bases are shared with TRBD2. The CDR3 reads CASSRTSGAETQYF. The CDR3 DNA reads TGTGCCAGCAGCCGAACTAGCGGGGCAGAGACCCAGTACTTC.